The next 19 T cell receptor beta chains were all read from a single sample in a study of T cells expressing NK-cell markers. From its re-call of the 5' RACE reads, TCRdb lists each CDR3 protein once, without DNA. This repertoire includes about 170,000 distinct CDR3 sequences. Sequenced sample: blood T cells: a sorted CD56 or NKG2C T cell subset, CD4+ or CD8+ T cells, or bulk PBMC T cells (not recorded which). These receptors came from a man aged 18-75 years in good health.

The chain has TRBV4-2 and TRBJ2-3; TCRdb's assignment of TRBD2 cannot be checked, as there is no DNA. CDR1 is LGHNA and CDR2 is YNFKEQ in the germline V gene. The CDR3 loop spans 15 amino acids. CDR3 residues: CASSHSGGNTDTQYF.

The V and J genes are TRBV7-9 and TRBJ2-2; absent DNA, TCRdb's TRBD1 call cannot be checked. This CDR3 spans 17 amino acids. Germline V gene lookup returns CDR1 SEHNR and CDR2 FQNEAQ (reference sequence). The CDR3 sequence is CASSLGRSGENTGELFF.

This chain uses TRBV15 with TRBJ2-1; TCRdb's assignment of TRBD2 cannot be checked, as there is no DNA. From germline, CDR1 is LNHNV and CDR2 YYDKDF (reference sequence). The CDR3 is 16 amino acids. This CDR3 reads CATSRNAAGSDNEQFF.

This CDR3 reads CSARPWTSGLDTQYF. The chain uses TRBV20-1 and TRBJ2-3; TCRdb lists TRBD2, though no DNA is available to test this call. Germline-derived CDR1 and CDR2 are DFQATT and SNEGSKA (reference sequence). The CDR3 is 15 amino acids.

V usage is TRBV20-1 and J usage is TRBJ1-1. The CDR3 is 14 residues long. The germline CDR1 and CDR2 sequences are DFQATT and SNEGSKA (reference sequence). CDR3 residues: CSASEGRAATEAFF.

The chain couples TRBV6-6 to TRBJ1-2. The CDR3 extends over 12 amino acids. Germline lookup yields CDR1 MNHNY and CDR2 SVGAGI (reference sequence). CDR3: CASIKGSYGYTF.

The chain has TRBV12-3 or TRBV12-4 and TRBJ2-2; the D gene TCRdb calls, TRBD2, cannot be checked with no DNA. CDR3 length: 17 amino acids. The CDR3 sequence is CASSPRLAGVGTGELFF.

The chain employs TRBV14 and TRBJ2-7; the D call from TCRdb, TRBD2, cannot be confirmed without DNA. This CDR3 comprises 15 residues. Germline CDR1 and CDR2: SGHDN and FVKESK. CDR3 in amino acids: CASSHKAGPLYEQYF.

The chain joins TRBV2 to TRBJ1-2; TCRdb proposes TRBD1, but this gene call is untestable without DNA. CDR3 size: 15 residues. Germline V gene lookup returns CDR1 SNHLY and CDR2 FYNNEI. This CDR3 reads CASSEGGALYYGYTF.

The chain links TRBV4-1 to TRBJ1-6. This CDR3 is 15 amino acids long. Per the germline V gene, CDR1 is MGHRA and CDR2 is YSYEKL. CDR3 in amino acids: CASSQVWGFGSPLHF.

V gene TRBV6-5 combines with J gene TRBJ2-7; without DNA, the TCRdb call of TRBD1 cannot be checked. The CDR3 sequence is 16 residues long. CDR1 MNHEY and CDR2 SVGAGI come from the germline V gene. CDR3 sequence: CASSFDRGVGPTEQYF.

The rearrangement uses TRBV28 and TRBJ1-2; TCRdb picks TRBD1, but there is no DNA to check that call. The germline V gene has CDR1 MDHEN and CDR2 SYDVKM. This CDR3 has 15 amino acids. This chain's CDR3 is CASSLSTGDMGGYTF.

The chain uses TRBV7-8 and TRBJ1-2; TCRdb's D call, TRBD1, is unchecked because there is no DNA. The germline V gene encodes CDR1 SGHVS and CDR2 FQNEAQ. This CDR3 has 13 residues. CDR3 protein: CASSLGVVYGYTF.

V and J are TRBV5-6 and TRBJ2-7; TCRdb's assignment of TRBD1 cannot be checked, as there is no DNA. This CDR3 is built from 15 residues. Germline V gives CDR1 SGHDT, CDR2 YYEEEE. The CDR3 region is CASSLEIRRGYEQYF.

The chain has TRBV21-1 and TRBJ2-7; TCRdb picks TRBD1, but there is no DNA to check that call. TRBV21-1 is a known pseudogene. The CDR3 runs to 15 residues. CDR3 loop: CASGPGQAPSYEQYF.

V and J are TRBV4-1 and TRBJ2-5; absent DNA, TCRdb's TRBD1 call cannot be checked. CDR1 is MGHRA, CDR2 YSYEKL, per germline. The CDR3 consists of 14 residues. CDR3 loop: CASSQGPGGETQYF.

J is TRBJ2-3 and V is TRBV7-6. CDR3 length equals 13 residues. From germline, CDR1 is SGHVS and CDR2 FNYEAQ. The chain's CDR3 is CASSLEGLDTQYF.

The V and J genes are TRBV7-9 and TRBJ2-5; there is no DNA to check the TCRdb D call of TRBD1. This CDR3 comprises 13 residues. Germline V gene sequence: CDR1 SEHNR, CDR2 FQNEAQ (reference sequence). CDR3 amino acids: CASSLPGPETQYF. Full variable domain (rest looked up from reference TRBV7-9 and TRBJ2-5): DTGVSQNPRHKITKRGQNVTFRCDPISEHNRLYWYRQTLGQGPEFLTYFQNEAQLEKSRLLSDRFSAERPKGSFSTLEIQRTEQGDSAMYLCASSLPGPETQYFGPGTRLLVL.

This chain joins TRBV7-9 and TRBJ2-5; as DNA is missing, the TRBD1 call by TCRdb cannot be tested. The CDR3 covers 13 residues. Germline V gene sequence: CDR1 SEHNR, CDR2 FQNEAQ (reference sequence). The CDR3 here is CASSRDRGETQYF.